The 14 T cell receptor beta chains presented below share a single source sample, sequenced in a study of HIV-infected children after antiretroviral therapy interruption. Treatment defined: PENTA 11 planned treatment interruption arm or continuous ART arm. Unique molecular identifiers were included in an RNA-based 3' RACE TCR library. TCRdb redid the calling of the 3' RACE reads with MiXCR, one entry per CDR3 protein. The data show fewer than 100,000 distinct CDR3 sequences, 6% to 8.5% seen once. This material consisted of CD45RA+ CD4+ T cells from PBMCs, pooled from several time points, taken from a donor given antiretroviral therapy, either interrupted or continuous. Documented subset: naive CD4+ CD45RA+ CD45RO- T cells. The receptors come from a pool of human donors with HIV.

There are many counts of this clonotype. CDR3 in DNA: TGTGCCAGCAGCGGGACGGAGAGGGGCTACACCTTC. This translates into CASSGTERGYTF. The chain links TRBV5-6 to TRBJ1-2, with a possible D match to TRBD1 (5 bases). CDR3 length equals 12 residues. The V gene's germline CDR1 is SGHDT and CDR2 YYEEEE. Trimming took 4 bases from V and 8 from J, leaving 12 bases between them. Using reference TRBV5-6 and TRBJ1-2 for the parts outside the CDR3, the full variable domain is DAGVTQSPTHLIKTRGQQVTLRCSPKSGHDTVSWYQQALGQGPQFIFQYYEEEERQRGNFPDRFSGHQFPNYSSELNVNALLLGDSALYLCASSGTERGYTFGSGTRLTVV.

This clonotype was found many times. This chain joins TRBV6-5 and TRBJ2-5, with 7 positions matching TRBD2. The length of the CDR3 is 16 residues. V shed 8 bases, J shed 6 bases, and the junction held 18 bases outside the gene matches. CDR1 is MNHEY and CDR2 is SVGAGI in the germline V gene. CDR3 loop: CASAREGDYDVKTQYF. DNA for the CDR3: TGTGCCAGCGCCCGGGAAGGGGACTATGATGTGAAGACCCAGTACTTC.

This clonotype has at least ten counts. This chain joins TRBV2 and TRBJ2-5; 9 bases agree with TRBD2. The V and J ends lost 9 bases and 1 base, in that order; junction bases with no gene match: 3. Germline-derived CDR1 and CDR2 are SNHLY and FYNNEI. This CDR3 has 13 residues. The CDR3 DNA follows: TGTGCCAGTTCGCGGGAGGGCCAAGAGACCCAGTACTTC. Translated, it gives CASSREGQETQYF.

The chain is built from TRBV27 and TRBJ2-1, with D possibly TRBD2 on 6 matching bases. The CDR3 sequence is 12 residues long. CDR1 and CDR2 (germline): MNHEY, SMNVEV (reference sequence). The V and J ends lost 4 bases and 9 bases respectively, with 10 bases between them. The CDR3 region is CASSSRGGEQFF. DNA of the CDR3: TGTGCCAGCAGTTCTCGGGGAGGTGAGCAGTTCTTC.

This clonotype was seen a handful of times. The chain combines TRBV5-1 with TRBJ2-2; D is unresolved. CDR1 and CDR2 (germline): SGHRS, YFSETQ. V was trimmed by 4 bases and J by 5 bases, leaving 12 bases between them. The CDR3 has 14 residues. The CDR3 DNA sequence: TGCGCCAGCAGCCCCCGAGAAAGGACCGGGGAGCTGTTTTTT. It is translated as CASSPRERTGELFF.

This clonotype was seen a handful of times. The CDR3 region is CSVGRGLYGYTF. CDR3 bases: TGCAGCGTTGGTCGGGGCCTCTATGGCTACACCTTC. This chain uses TRBV29-1 with TRBJ1-2; D may be TRBD1 (5 bases). There are 12 residues in the CDR3. CDR1 SQVTM and CDR2 ANQGSEA come from the germline V gene. With 4 bases removed from V and 4 bases from J, the gap between germline ends came to 10 bases.

In its sample, this clonotype was seen many times. The rearrangement uses TRBV27 and TRBJ1-1; possibly TRBD1 for D (6 bases). The CDR3 is 17 amino acids. V lost 5 bases and J lost 2, with 21 bases in between. In germline, CDR1 is MNHEY, CDR2 SMNVEV (reference sequence). DNA of the CDR3: TGTGCCAGCAGTGTAGCCAGATTAGACAGGACAAACACTGAAGCTTTCTTT. Its translation is CASSVARLDRTNTEAFF.

The chain uses TRBV20-1 and TRBJ2-1; 10 bases line up with TRBD2. CDR3 size: 17 residues. The J segment lost 8 bases and the V segment lost 0 bases, leaving 13 bases of the junction unmatched. The germline V gene has CDR1 DFQATT and CDR2 SNEGSKA (reference sequence). The CDR3 loop is CSARDPSSGRAGYEQFF. The DNA of the CDR3 is TGCAGTGCTAGAGATCCCAGCAGCGGGAGGGCCGGCTATGAGCAGTTCTTC.

Many counts were recorded for this clonotype. This CDR3 is CSVVSSGNTIYF. The CDR3, as DNA: TGCAGCGTTGTTTCCTCTGGAAACACCATATATTTT. This chain uses TRBV29-1 with TRBJ1-3, with D hard to call. In germline, CDR1 is SQVTM, CDR2 ANQGSEA. V lost 4 bases and J 0 bases, leaving 4 bases between the germline ends. This CDR3 is built from 12 residues. Looking up the rest from reference TRBV29-1 and TRBJ1-3 gives the full variable domain: SAVISQKPSRDICQRGTSLTIQCQVDSQVTMMFWYRQQPGQSLTLIATANQGSEATYESGFVIDKFPISRPNLTFSTLTVSNMSPEDSSIYLCSVVSSGNTIYFGEGSWLTVV.

This clonotype was detected many times. V is TRBV7-1 and J is TRBJ2-7; possible D gene TRBD2, 5 bases. TRBV7-1 is annotated as an ORF whose role is uncertain. CDR3 length: 16 residues. V shed 3 bases and J shed 0 bases, with 15 bases lying between them. The CDR3 nucleotides are TGTGCCAGCAGCTCTTACCGCCATCGGGACTCCTACGAGCAGTACTTC. Translation gives CASSSYRHRDSYEQYF.

This clonotype was seen ten or more times. This chain links TRBV13 with TRBJ2-7; 10 nucleotides line up with TRBD2. CDR1 is PRHDT and CDR2 is FYEKMQ in the germline V gene (reference sequence). This CDR3 has 14 residues. The junction had 1 base not matched to a gene; V was cut back by 5 bases and J by 0 bases. The CDR3 bases are TGTGCCAGCAGCCTAGCGGGAGACTCCTACGAGCAGTACTTC. Translating it yields CASSLAGDSYEQYF.

This clonotype was observed many times. This chain joins TRBV6-5 and TRBJ2-7; 9 bases are a match to TRBD1. Germline CDR1 reads MNHEY; CDR2 reads SVGAGI. Losses at the gene ends were 5 bases for V and 3 bases for J; bases not matched to a gene: 8. CDR3 length: 15 amino acids. This CDR3 is CASSPSGTGYYEQYF. In DNA form, the CDR3 reads TGTGCCAGCAGTCCATCCGGGACAGGGTACTACGAGCAGTACTTC.

There are many counts of this clonotype. The chain combines TRBV25-1 with TRBJ2-2, with TRBD1 identical over 11 bases. Per the germline V gene, CDR1 is MGHDK and CDR2 is SYGVNS. Trimming cost V 6 bases and J 4 bases; bases outside gene matches: 4. The CDR3 runs to 15 residues. DNA of the CDR3: TGTGCCAGCAGCGGACAGGGGGCGCTCACCGGGGAGCTGTTTTTT. It specifies CASSGQGALTGELFF. Looking up the rest from reference TRBV25-1 and TRBJ2-2 gives the full variable domain: EADIYQTPRYLVIGTGKKITLECSQTMGHDKMYWYQQDPGMELHLIHYSYGVNSTEKGDLSSESTVSRIRTEHFPLTLESARPSHTSQYLCASSGQGALTGELFFGEGSRLTVL.

The table lists this clonotype with many counts. The gene calls are TRBV29-1 and TRBJ2-1; TRBD2 aligns across 7 bases. This CDR3 region has 11 residues. Germline values: CDR1 SQVTM, CDR2 ANQGSEA. After removal of 6 bases from V and 7 bases from J, the junction contained 3 bases not matched to a gene. This CDR3 reads CSVSAGNEQFF. The CDR3 DNA reads as TGCAGCGTCTCAGCGGGGAATGAGCAGTTCTTC.